Presented here are 32 T cell receptor beta chains from one specimen sequenced in a study of cytomegalovirus exposure and HLA in healthy donors. PCR employed 60 Vbeta and 13 Jbeta primers. Assay used: immunoSEQ multiplex PCR; TCRdb lists only in-frame clones, some missing. The sample yields 240,000 or so clones, more than 75% seen once. Material: PBMCs. The receptors stem from a woman aged 40 to 49 in good health and CMV-seropositive.

The genes are TRBV6-6 and TRBJ1-5; D unclear. Germline V CDR1 and CDR2: MNHNY, SVGAGI (reference sequence). Trimming took off 6 bases at V and 6 bases at J, with 9 bases between the two ends. This CDR3 contains 12 residues. This chain's CDR3 is CASRVTGQPQHF. CDR3 DNA sequence: TGTGCCAGCAGAGTGACGGGTCAGCCCCAGCATTTT.

V and J are TRBV9 and TRBJ2-3; TRBD1 aligns across 7 bases. CDR1 and CDR2 from the germline V gene are SGDLS and YYNGEE. This CDR3 is 14 amino acids long. V trimming: 0 bases; J trimming: 6 bases; junction bases outside the gene matches: 4. For the CDR3, the DNA is TGTGCCAGCAGCGTAGAACAGGGGCGGGATACGCAGTATTTT. Protein sequence: CASSVEQGRDTQYF.

This clone occurred once. The chain is built from TRBV9 and TRBJ1-2; D remains ambiguous. V was shortened by 3 bases and J by 8 bases, with 14 bases between the two germline ends. There are 13 residues in the CDR3. Germline assignment: CDR1 SGDLS and CDR2 YYNGEE. The CDR3 coding sequence is TGTGCCAGCAGCGCCGGGAGAGCAAGGGGCTACACCTTC. This gives the protein CASSAGRARGYTF.

This clone was seen more than once but under ten times. The rearrangement uses TRBV18 and TRBJ2-2; a weak D match, TRBD1 (6 bases). This CDR3 comprises 15 residues. CDR1 is KGHSH, CDR2 LQKENI, per germline. Trimming took 5 bases from V and 2 from J, leaving 12 bases between them. CDR3 in DNA: TGTGCCAGCTCAGCCGGGACACCTAACACCGGGGAGCTGTTTTTT. It translates to CASSAGTPNTGELFF.

This clone has just a few counts. The chain has TRBV5-1 and TRBJ2-2, with D possibly matching TRBD2 (5 bases). Per the germline V gene, CDR1 is SGHRS and CDR2 is YFSETQ. The V and J ends lost 7 bases and 9 bases respectively, with 16 bases between them. This CDR3 is built from 13 residues. The CDR3 here is CASLGLDPRELFF. The CDR3 nucleotides are TGCGCCAGCCTAGGACTGGACCCCAGGGAGCTGTTTTTT.

V is TRBV7-9 and J is TRBJ2-3, with 7 positions matching TRBD2. The germline gives CDR1 SEHNR, CDR2 FQNEAQ (reference sequence). Unmatched junction bases numbered 4, after V lost 5 bases and J lost 2 bases. This CDR3 is 14 amino acids long. CDR3 in amino acids: CASSTRDYTDTQYF. The DNA of the CDR3 is TGTGCCAGCAGCACCCGGGACTACACAGATACGCAGTATTTT.

The gene calls are TRBV11-3 and TRBJ2-1; 10 bases fit TRBD1. Germline V gene lookup returns CDR1 SGHNT and CDR2 YENEEA. CDR3 size: 12 residues. The junction had 5 bases not matched to a gene; V was cut back by 5 bases and J by 13 bases. CDR3 in amino acids: CASSPGQGYQFF. The CDR3 nucleotides read TGTGCCAGCAGCCCGGGACAGGGGTATCAGTTCTTC.

The chain couples TRBV6-6 to TRBJ1-5; possibly TRBD1 for D (6 bases). Germline CDR1 is MNHNY and CDR2 is SVGAGI (reference sequence). The V end was cut by 2 bases, the J end by 6 bases, with 11 bases between. The CDR3 consists of 14 residues. The CDR3 is CASSYTGHGQPQHF. Here the CDR3 DNA reads TGTGCCAGCAGTTACACAGGGCATGGTCAGCCCCAGCATTTT.

This clone was seen only once. The chain has TRBV14 and TRBJ2-7, with 8 bases fitting TRBD2. V gave up 5 bases and J gave up 1 base; unmatched junction bases: 7. This CDR3 has 15 amino acids. From germline, CDR1 is SGHDN and CDR2 FVKESK. Written as DNA, the CDR3 is TGTGCCAGCAGCACAAGACTAGCGCGGTCCTACGAGCAGTACTTC. Encoded protein: CASSTRLARSYEQYF.

The chain recombines TRBV4-3 with TRBJ1-4; 7 bases line up with TRBD1. The V segment lost 4 bases and the J segment 8 bases; nucleotides outside the gene matches: 7. The CDR3 contains 14 residues. Germline CDR1 and CDR2: LGHNA and YSLEER. The CDR3 coding sequence is TGCGCCAGCAGCCCCCAAACAGGGGAGGAAAAACTGTTTTTT. It yields the protein CASSPQTGEEKLFF.

In nucleotides, the CDR3 is TGTGCCAGCAGACAGGGAGGCAATCAGCCCCAGCATTTT. It specifies CASRQGGNQPQHF. The V and J genes are TRBV19 and TRBJ1-5; 7 bases map to TRBD1. The V segment lost 9 bases and the J segment 2 bases; nucleotides outside the gene matches: 4. Germline lookup yields CDR1 LNHDA and CDR2 SQIVND (reference sequence). This CDR3 has 13 amino acids. The full variable domain, its missing parts supplied by reference TRBV19 and TRBJ1-5, is DGGITQSPKYLFRKEGQNVTLSCEQNLNHDAMYWYRQDPGQGLRLIYYSQIVNDFQKGDIAEGYSVSREKKESFPLTVTSAQKNPTAFYLCASRQGGNQPQHFGDGTRLSIL.

The chain is built from TRBV5-1 and TRBJ2-7, with 8 bases matching TRBD1. Germline CDR1 SGHRS, CDR2 YFSETQ. With V trimmed by 0 bases and J by 0 bases, 5 bases remained unmatched. This CDR3 has 16 residues. The CDR3 region has the DNA TGCGCCAGCAGCTTGGTGTTTCAGGGGGCCTCCTACGAGCAGTACTTC. This codes for CASSLVFQGASYEQYF.

This clone was counted between two and nine times. V gene TRBV19 combines with J gene TRBJ1-1; D uncertain. Trimming took off 6 bases at V and 0 bases at J, with 8 bases between the two ends. CDR1 is LNHDA, CDR2 SQIVND, per germline (reference sequence). CDR3 length: 13 amino acids. CDR3 nucleotide sequence: TGTGCCAGTAGGCGCGGGGTGAACACTGAAGCTTTCTTT. This codes for CASRRGVNTEAFF.

V and J are TRBV2 and TRBJ1-5; 8 bases are shared with TRBD1. The V and J ends lost 5 bases and 5 bases, in that order; junction bases with no gene match: 5. CDR1 and CDR2 (germline): SNHLY, FYNNEI. This CDR3 spans 14 amino acids. This CDR3 is CASSPGQGYQPQHF. CDR3 nucleotides: TGTGCCAGCAGTCCAGGACAGGGCTATCAGCCCCAGCATTTT.

This clone showed up just a few times. The chain has TRBV5-1 and TRBJ1-1; tentatively, D is TRBD1 (6 bases). The CDR3 is made up of 14 amino acids. Germline V lookup: CDR1 SGHRS, CDR2 YFSETQ. Trimming removed 7 bases from V and 1 base from J, with 14 bases in between. The CDR3 DNA sequence: TGCGCCAGCGCTGGGGGCCTAGGGAACACTGAAGCTTTCTTT. Translating gives CASAGGLGNTEAFF.

This sequence joins TRBV28 and TRBJ1-3; 7 nucleotides line up with TRBD1. This CDR3 region has 17 residues. V dropped 5 bases and J dropped 1; count of bases not matched to a gene: 11. Germline loops: CDR1 MDHEN, CDR2 SYDVKM. CDR3 DNA: TGTGCCAGCAGTGAACTCCAGGGGGGCCCATCTGGAAACACCATATATTTT. As protein: CASSELQGGPSGNTIYF.

J is TRBJ2-5 and V is TRBV4-3; 11 bases match TRBD2. Germline CDR1 LGHNA, CDR2 YSLEER. The CDR3 is 16 residues long. The ends lost 4 bases at V and 5 bases at J; junction bases unmatched: 9. The chain's CDR3 is CASSLGSGGAVETQYF. The CDR3 bases are TGCGCCAGCAGCCTAGGTAGCGGGGGGGCCGTCGAGACCCAGTACTTC.

The chain joins TRBV18 to TRBJ2-7; TRBD2 matches 9 bases. V lost 3 bases to trimming and J lost 7 bases; unmatched junction nucleotides: 7. Germline V lookup: CDR1 KGHSH, CDR2 LQKENI. This CDR3 spans 14 amino acids. This CDR3 is CASSPSGGKGEQYF. CDR3 DNA: TGTGCCAGCTCACCTAGCGGGGGTAAAGGGGAGCAGTACTTC.

Comments on this clone: An end of the junction differs from the germline gene, which may be a read error. V is TRBV7-9 and J is TRBJ1-1; weak D call: TRBD1 (5 bases). This CDR3 spans 13 amino acids. CDR1 and CDR2 (germline): SEHNR, FQNEAQ (reference sequence). The CDR3 protein is CSSSLGLGLEAFF. For the CDR3, the DNA is TGTTCCAGCAGCTTAGGGTTGGGGCTTGAAGCTTTCTTT.

CDR3 region: CASSNQERPRGETQYF. The CDR3 bases are TGTGCCAGCAGCAATCAAGAGAGGCCGCGTGGGGAGACCCAGTACTTC. The chain joins TRBV21-1 to TRBJ2-5; whether TRBD2, the table's D call, matches the DNA was not checked. TRBV21-1 is flagged as a pseudogene. The CDR3 runs to 16 residues.

This clone was detected only once. The chain carries TRBV15 and TRBJ2-7; D gene unclear. Germline V gene sequence: CDR1 LNHNV, CDR2 YYDKDF (reference sequence). The CDR3 has 12 amino acids. Trimming stripped 1 base from V and 5 bases from J, with 6 bases between. CDR3 region: CATSRGANEQYF. The CDR3 DNA is TGTGCCACCAGCAGAGGGGCCAACGAGCAGTACTTC.

This chain joins TRBV28 and TRBJ1-5; D is possibly TRBD1 (5 bases). V gave up 7 bases and J gave up 2 bases, with 15 bases separating them. The V gene's germline CDR1 is MDHEN and CDR2 SYDVKM. This CDR3 is built from 15 residues. CDR3 sequence reads: CASTLGGGGNQPQHF. As DNA, the CDR3 is TGTGCCAGCACCTTGGGGGGGGGAGGCAATCAGCCCCAGCATTTT.

This clone showed up just a few times. V gene TRBV27 combines with J gene TRBJ2-7; TRBD2 aligns across 8 bases. The CDR3 loop spans 13 amino acids. With 6 bases clipped from V and 4 bases from J, the junction kept 5 bases outside the gene matches. From germline, CDR1 is MNHEY and CDR2 SMNVEV (reference sequence). The CDR3 coding sequence is TGTGCCAGCAGCCGCCGGGAGGGTTACGAGCAGTACTTC. It yields the protein CASSRREGYEQYF.

This sequence joins TRBV27 and TRBJ2-2, with TRBD2 matching over 16 bases. The J segment lost 5 bases and the V segment lost 3 bases, leaving 6 bases of the junction unmatched. In germline, CDR1 is MNHEY, CDR2 SMNVEV (reference sequence). The CDR3 covers 18 residues. DNA of the CDR3: TGTGCCAGCAGTTTCCCCGGGACTAGCGGGAGGGGGACCGGGGAGCTGTTTTTT. This gives the protein CASSFPGTSGRGTGELFF.

This clone was picked up a small number of times. The genes are TRBV12-5 and TRBJ2-5; 7 bases are shared with TRBD2. The germline CDR1 and CDR2 sequences are LGHNT and FRNRAP. V was clipped by 5 bases and J by 4 bases; unmatched bases: 1. This CDR3 is built from 12 residues. The CDR3 loop reads CASGQRGETQYF. The CDR3 DNA reads as TGTGCTAGTGGTCAGCGGGGAGAGACCCAGTACTTC.

J is TRBJ1-5 and V is TRBV5-4; D is uncertain. Per the germline V gene, CDR1 is SGHNT and CDR2 is YYREEE (reference sequence). Trimming removed 2 bases at V and 1 base at J, with 10 bases between. This CDR3 contains 15 residues. CDR3 loop: CASSLGGGSNQPQHF. DNA for the CDR3: TGTGCCAGCAGCTTAGGCGGAGGGAGCAATCAGCCCCAGCATTTT.

This chain uses TRBV7-2 with TRBJ1-1; maybe TRBD1 (5 bases). Germline V gene lookup returns CDR1 SGHTA and CDR2 FQGNSA. V was cut by 3 bases and J by 1 base, with 9 bases left in between. The CDR3 is 14 amino acids. CDR3 residues: CASSLQGWNTEAFF. The CDR3 region has the DNA TGTGCCAGCAGCTTGCAGGGCTGGAACACTGAAGCTTTCTTT.

This clone was found once. The chain links TRBV7-6 to TRBJ2-7, with D perhaps TRBD1 (6 bases). CDR1 is SGHVS, CDR2 FNYEAQ, per germline. Trimming cost V 5 bases and J 1 base, with 15 bases left between them. The CDR3 consists of 15 residues. The CDR3 nucleotides are TGTGCCAGCAGCCCAACCACAGGGTCTTCCTACGAGCAGTACTTC. Translation gives CASSPTTGSSYEQYF.

This chain uses TRBV4-1 with TRBJ2-1; 7 positions match TRBD1. Germline CDR1 MGHRA, CDR2 YSYEKL. This CDR3 has 14 residues. V was pared by 0 bases and J by 8 bases, with 4 bases of the junction left unmatched. DNA of the CDR3: TGCGCCAGCAGCCAAGATGACGGACAGGATGAGCAGTTCTTC. It codes for CASSQDDGQDEQFF.

V gene TRBV25-1 combines with J gene TRBJ1-1; 12 bases fit TRBD1. Per the germline V gene, CDR1 is MGHDK and CDR2 is SYGVNS. The V and J ends lost 4 bases and 6 bases, in that order; junction bases with no gene match: 3. The CDR3 extends over 14 amino acids. This CDR3 reads CASSGGQGAAEAFF. The CDR3 region has the DNA TGTGCCAGCAGTGGGGGACAGGGGGCCGCTGAAGCTTTCTTT. Full variable domain (outside the CDR3, taken from reference TRBV25-1 and TRBJ1-1): EADIYQTPRYLVIGTGKKITLECSQTMGHDKMYWYQQDPGMELHLIHYSYGVNSTEKGDLSSESTVSRIRTEHFPLTLESARPSHTSQYLCASSGGQGAAEAFFGQGTRLTVV.

The chain joins TRBV29-1 to TRBJ2-5; 8 bases align to TRBD1. The germline V gene encodes CDR1 SQVTM and CDR2 ANQGSEA. V shed 3 bases, J shed 9 bases, and the junction held 12 bases outside the gene matches. This CDR3 comprises 14 residues. CDR3 residues: CSVEKTGDRGAQYF. CDR3 nucleotides: TGCAGCGTTGAGAAGACAGGGGATCGAGGGGCCCAGTACTTC.

In its sample, this clone was seen once. The chain employs TRBV30 and TRBJ1-2; D remains ambiguous. Trimming removed 8 bases at V and 2 bases at J, with 12 bases between. The CDR3 has 12 residues. Germline CDR1 reads GTSNPN; CDR2 reads SVGIG (reference sequence). In DNA form, the CDR3 reads TGTGCCACTGTAGGAGGGAACTATGGCTACACCTTC. It encodes CATVGGNYGYTF.